This entry concerns a single TCR beta chain. The antigen is undetermined. These data are taken from a study of identical twins. Study results and caveats: Abundant beta clonotypes from cord blood bore fewer insertions; memory repertoires lacked this pattern. Researchers caution that invariant MAIT and iNKT cells could partly confound zero-insertion analyses.

Germline V lookup: CDR1 LNHDA, CDR2 SQIVND (reference sequence). This CDR3 spans 13 amino acids. Trimming left V 1 base short and J 4 bases short, with 4 bases between. Template switching (which added a universal primer site) was used, and cDNA carried unique molecular identifiers. TCRdb processed the 5' RACE reads anew with MiXCR; each CDR3 protein has one entry. Here the sample spans about 190,000 distinct CDR3 sequences, about 15% being singletons. These data are also associated with another study on T cells expressing NK-cell markers. As that report states: HCMV seropositivity marked most of the eight sequenced donors; one was seronegative.

Source material: CD8+ T cells sorted from blood. The chain joins TRBV19 to TRBJ2-2; no clear D gene. This clonotype was sampled from a woman aged 18 to 35 in good health. The CDR3 DNA follows: TGTGCCAGTAGTATAGCAGGCACCGGGGAGCTGTTTTTT. Translated: CASSIAGTGELFF.